This T cell receptor beta chain was recovered during a study of regulatory T cells in long-lasting Graves disease. Library construction for TCR beta used iRepertoire HTBI primers and Arm-PCR of CDR3 regions. One entry per CDR3 protein, called by TCRdb with MiXCR from the multiplex PCR reads. The sample lists about 430,000 distinct CDR3 sequences; around 20% were seen once. The sample holds many counts of this clonotype. Documented time point: persistent/refractory GD, antithyroid drugs over 5 years with positive TRAb. Generation of the TCR library employed RNA extracted from PBMCs. As a group, patients came from one endocrinology department in Xi'an, China. With V trimmed by 5 bases and J by 5 bases, 6 bases remained unmatched. Germline V CDR1 and CDR2: SGHVS, FQNEAQ. The CDR3 loop spans 15 amino acids.

This material consisted of peripheral blood mononuclear cells (PBMCs), taken when the disease was refractory, from a patient treated with antithyroid drugs. The chain has TRBV7-8 and TRBJ1-5, with 10 nucleotides matching TRBD1. This clonotype was sampled from a female donor with Graves disease. Here the CDR3 DNA reads TGTGCCAGCAGCCACGGGACAGGGGTTGATCAGCCCCAGCATTTT. Protein: CASSHGTGVDQPQHF.